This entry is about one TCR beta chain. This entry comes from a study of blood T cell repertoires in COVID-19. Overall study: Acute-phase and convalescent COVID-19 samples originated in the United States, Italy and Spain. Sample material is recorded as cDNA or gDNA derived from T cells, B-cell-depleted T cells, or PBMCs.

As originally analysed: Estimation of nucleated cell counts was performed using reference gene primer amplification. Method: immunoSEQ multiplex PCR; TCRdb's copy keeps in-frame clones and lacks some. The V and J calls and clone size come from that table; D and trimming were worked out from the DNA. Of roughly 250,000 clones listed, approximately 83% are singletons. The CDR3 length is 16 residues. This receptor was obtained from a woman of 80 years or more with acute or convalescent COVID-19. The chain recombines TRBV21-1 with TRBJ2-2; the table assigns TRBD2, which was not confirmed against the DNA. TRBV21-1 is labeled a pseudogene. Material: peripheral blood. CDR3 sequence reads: CANSSKLAGGPGELFF. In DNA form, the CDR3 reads TGTGCCAACTCGTCAAAACTAGCGGGGGGGCCCGGGGAGCTGTTTTTT.